The 21 T cell receptor beta chains below were found in one sample sequenced in a study of blood T cells in healthy people across ages. Next came a second PCR, run for about 7 to 12 cycles, which used a sample-barcoded 5' primer along with a J-beta primer mix. TCRdb fed the 5' RACE reads into MiXCR, producing one record per CDR3 protein. The data hold more than 900,000 distinct CDR3 sequences, with roughly 29% observed a single time. This sample was also put to use in a study of T cells of mothers and their children.

Sequencing was done on a sample of blood. The source is a woman between 40 and 50 years old in good health.

The CDR3 spells CASSLALQGGQPQHF. As DNA, the CDR3 is TGTGCCAGCAGCTTAGCTCTACAGGGAGGTCAGCCCCAGCATTTT. The chain combines TRBV7-2 with TRBJ1-5; tentatively, D is TRBD1 (6 bases). The CDR3 sequence is 15 residues long. V lost 0 bases and J lost 6, with 12 bases in between. Germline values: CDR1 SGHTA, CDR2 FQGNSA.

The chain is built from TRBV5-6 and TRBJ2-6, with D possibly being TRBD1 (5 bases). The CDR3 length is 20 residues. From germline, CDR1 is SGHDT and CDR2 YYEEEE. Trimming cost V 0 bases and J 0 bases, with 19 bases left between them. CDR3 nucleotides: TGTGCCAGCAGCTTGGATCAAGGGGATGTGATCGGCTCTGGGGCCAACGTCCTGACTTTC. Encoded protein: CASSLDQGDVIGSGANVLTF.

The gene calls are TRBV7-2 and TRBJ1-4, with D hard to call. The CDR3 has 13 residues. The V end lost 2 bases, the J end lost 5 bases, and 6 bases lay between the germline ends. The germline CDR1 and CDR2 sequences are SGHTA and FQGNSA. In nucleotides, the CDR3 is TGTGCCAGCAGCTTAAACAGAAATGAAAAACTGTTTTTT. It encodes CASSLNRNEKLFF.

This rearrangement joins TRBV5-1 to TRBJ2-7; 7 nucleotides agree with TRBD1. The CDR3 runs to 15 residues. After removal of 4 bases from V and 2 bases from J, the junction contained 9 bases not matched to a gene. Germline loops: CDR1 SGHRS, CDR2 YFSETQ. CDR3 protein: CASSRGQLETYEQYF. As DNA, the CDR3 is TGCGCCAGCAGCAGGGGACAGCTGGAAACCTACGAGCAGTACTTC.

This clonotype was seen ten or more times. The chain joins TRBV7-2 to TRBJ2-7, with 7 bases lining up with TRBD1. The trim removed 3 bases at V and 0 bases at J, leaving 5 bases unmatched. In germline, CDR1 is SGHTA, CDR2 FQGNSA. The CDR3 sequence is 15 residues long. The CDR3 region has the DNA TGTGCCAGCAGCTTCGACAGGGCAACCTCCTACGAGCAGTACTTC. This gives the protein CASSFDRATSYEQYF.

The rearrangement joins TRBV7-2 to TRBJ2-3; 8 bases align to TRBD2. From germline, CDR1 is SGHTA and CDR2 FQGNSA. V trimming: 5 bases; J trimming: 0 bases; junction bases outside the gene matches: 13. This CDR3 contains 18 residues. The CDR3 DNA reads TGTGCCAGCAGCCGACAGGCGGGAGGTTATCGCAGCACAGATACGCAGTATTTT. This translates into CASSRQAGGYRSTDTQYF.

The V call is TRBV5-6, the J call TRBJ1-2; TRBD1 matches at 7 bases. Germline loops: CDR1 SGHDT, CDR2 YYEEEE. V gave up 3 bases and J gave up 5 bases; unmatched junction bases: 4. The CDR3 runs 13 residues. The CDR3 protein is CASSSGQKYGYTF. The CDR3 region has the DNA TGTGCCAGCAGCTCGGGACAGAAGTATGGCTACACCTTC. The variable domain in full, with the rest retrieved from reference TRBV5-6 and TRBJ1-2, is DAGVTQSPTHLIKTRGQQVTLRCSPKSGHDTVSWYQQALGQGPQFIFQYYEEEERQRGNFPDRFSGHQFPNYSSELNVNALLLGDSALYLCASSSGQKYGYTFGSGTRLTVV.

About this clonotype: Sequence at one end of the junction differs from germline and may be a read error. The rearrangement uses TRBV5-1 and TRBJ2-1; 9 positions agree with TRBD1. Germline lookup yields CDR1 SGHRS and CDR2 YFSETQ. CDR3 size: 14 residues. CDR3 sequence (DNA): TGCGCCAGCAGCTCCGGGACAGGGCGGAATGATCAGTTCTTC. Protein product: CASSSGTGRNDQFF. Supplemented by reference TRBV5-1 and TRBJ2-1, the full variable domain reads KAGVTQTPRYLIKTRGQQVTLSCSPISGHRSVSWYQQTPGQGLQFLFEYFSETQRNKGNFPGRFSGRQFSNSRSEMNVSTLELGDSALYLCASSSGTGRNDQFFGPGTRLTVL.

Remarks on this clonotype: A read error is possible here, since a much larger clone lies one base away. The rearrangement uses TRBV9 and TRBJ2-1, with 9 bases lining up with TRBD1. CDR3 size: 14 residues. The germline V gene encodes CDR1 SGDLS and CDR2 YYNGEE. DNA of the CDR3: TGTGCCGGCAGCGAAACAGGGGGCCGGGGTGAGCAGTTCTTC. It encodes CAGSETGGRGEQFF.

The sample holds many counts of this clonotype. V and J are TRBV5-6 and TRBJ2-5; D may be TRBD2 (5 bases). The CDR3 consists of 15 residues. Germline loops: CDR1 SGHDT, CDR2 YYEEEE. Trimming stripped 3 bases from V and 0 bases from J, with 12 bases between. CDR3 DNA: TGTGCCAGCAGCTCCCAGGTCGGGGACCAAGAGACCCAGTACTTC. This translates into CASSSQVGDQETQYF.

V is TRBV5-1 and J is TRBJ2-1, with 12 bases fitting TRBD1. CDR3 length: 15 residues. From germline, CDR1 is SGHRS and CDR2 YFSETQ. V shed 5 bases and J 12 bases; nucleotides not matched to a gene: 12. The CDR3 bases are TGCGCCAGCAGTTTACCGGGACAGGGGGCACCAGCGCAGTTCTTC. It translates to CASSLPGQGAPAQFF.

For this clonotype: The junction shows a germline mismatch at one end, possibly a read error. The genes are TRBV7-7 and TRBJ2-1; D remains ambiguous. The CDR3 has 16 amino acids. CDR1 and CDR2 from the germline V gene are SSHAT and FNYEAQ (reference sequence). The CDR3 reads CASSLGRTISYNEQFF. The CDR3, as DNA: TGTGCTAGCAGCTTAGGCCGGACCATCTCCTACAATGAGCAGTTCTTC.

CDR3: CASSDGVNTEAFF. The CDR3 nucleotides read TGTGCCAGCAGCGACGGGGTGAACACTGAAGCTTTCTTT. J is TRBJ1-1 and V is TRBV9; the D is unclear. V was shortened by 3 bases and J by 0 bases, with 6 bases between the two germline ends. The germline CDR1 and CDR2 sequences are SGDLS and YYNGEE. The CDR3 runs 13 residues.

This clonotype occurred many times. CDR3 sequence (DNA): TGCAGTGCCTTAGACAGGGGTTTATCCTACGAGCAGTACTTC. The encoded protein is CSALDRGLSYEQYF. J is TRBJ2-7 and V is TRBV20-1; 8 bases match TRBD1. Germline V CDR1 and CDR2: DFQATT, SNEGSKA (reference sequence). The CDR3 loop spans 14 amino acids. V gave up 6 bases and J gave up 1 base; unmatched junction bases: 8.

This clonotype has more than one count but fewer than ten. V is TRBV20-1 and J is TRBJ1-1; possible D gene TRBD1, 6 bases. V gave up 3 bases and J gave up 3 bases, with 14 bases separating them. Germline-derived CDR1 and CDR2 are DFQATT and SNEGSKA (reference sequence). The CDR3 has 14 amino acids. CDR3 in DNA: TGCAGTGCTAGGTATAGGGACACGTACACTGAAGCTTTCTTT. Translated: CSARYRDTYTEAFF.

This clonotype was counted only a few times. The chain is built from TRBV2 and TRBJ2-5, with a tentative D call TRBD2 (6 bases). Germline lookup yields CDR1 SNHLY and CDR2 FYNNEI. The V end was cut by 8 bases, the J end by 5 bases, with 12 bases between. The CDR3 is made up of 12 amino acids. As DNA, the CDR3 is TGTGCCAGCCTGGGACTTGGCGAGACCCAGTACTTC. It specifies CASLGLGETQYF.

The V call is TRBV6-1, the J call TRBJ2-5; 11 bases are a match to TRBD2. CDR1 is MNHNS and CDR2 is SASEGT in the germline V gene. The CDR3 runs to 15 residues. After removal of 4 bases from V and 1 base from J, the junction contained 2 bases not matched to a gene. The CDR3 loop reads CASSGSGRAQETQYF. DNA for the CDR3: TGTGCCAGCAGTGGTAGCGGGAGGGCCCAAGAGACCCAGTACTTC.

This clonotype was seen many times. The chain recombines TRBV15 with TRBJ2-7, with no clear D. The germline V gene encodes CDR1 LNHNV and CDR2 YYDKDF (reference sequence). The CDR3 length is 14 residues. Trimming pared 1 base from V and 6 bases from J, leaving 13 bases between. CDR3 residues: CATSRVGGIGEQYF. The CDR3 DNA is TGTGCCACCAGCAGAGTGGGTGGGATCGGCGAGCAGTACTTC.

The chain has TRBV9 and TRBJ2-1; maybe TRBD2 (5 bases). Trimming left V 0 bases short and J 2 bases short, with 12 bases between. The germline V gene has CDR1 SGDLS and CDR2 YYNGEE. This CDR3 region has 16 residues. The CDR3 protein is CASSVGPDSAYNEQFF. The CDR3 DNA reads TGTGCCAGCAGCGTAGGGCCGGATAGCGCCTACAATGAGCAGTTCTTC.

This clonotype appeared a few times. This sequence joins TRBV12-3 or TRBV12-4 and TRBJ1-6; 7 bases are a match to TRBD1. The CDR3 loop spans 16 amino acids. The V segment lost 4 bases and the J segment 4 bases; nucleotides outside the gene matches: 7. CDR3 sequence reads: CASSSPTGMYNSPLHF. The CDR3, as DNA: TGTGCCAGCAGTTCACCGACAGGGATGTATAATTCACCCCTCCACTTT.

This clonotype was seen repeatedly, ten times or more. The gene calls are TRBV29-1 and TRBJ1-2; 11 positions match TRBD1. Germline CDR1 and CDR2: SQVTM and ANQGSEA. J lost 6 bases, V lost 7 bases, and 1 base had no gene match. The CDR3 consists of 11 residues. Here the CDR3 reads CSGGQGDGYTF. CDR3 sequence (DNA): TGCAGCGGGGGACAGGGGGATGGCTACACCTTC.